This entry features one TCR beta chain sequence. The antigen is not known. The source of the sample is a study of OX40 agonist ivuxolimab in advanced cancers. Study background: The dose of intravenous ivuxolimab that patients received every 2 weeks ranged from 0.01 to 10 mg/kg. Among those treated, three patients had partial responses, one with hepatocellular carcinoma and two with cutaneous melanoma.

Repertoires were generated with immunoSEQ multiplex PCR, while TCRdb's copy carries only in-frame clones and drops some. The sample has some 17,000 clones; around 86% are singletons. V dropped 4 bases and J dropped 3; count of bases not matched to a gene: 9. CDR3 length: 17 residues. Germline-derived CDR1 and CDR2 are MGHRA and YSYEKL. Notes on the study in general: Low clonal expansion, among the lowest seen, marked partial responders at 0.1-3.0 mg/kg. On average, CD8+ T cells showed a greater number of expanded clones than CD4+.

The sequence was collected from an adult with an advanced solid tumor such as melanoma, head and neck, liver or kidney cancer. The gene calls are TRBV4-1 and TRBJ2-1, with 10 bases that match TRBD2. Sequences were derived from CD4+ or CD8+ T cells sorted from blood, sampled in a trial of the OX40 agonist ivuxolimab. CDR3 coding DNA: TGCGCCAGCAGCCGACTCCCCGGGACTAGCGTCTACAATGAGCAGTTCTTC. The encoded protein is CASSRLPGTSVYNEQFF.